The entry that follows covers one T cell receptor beta chain sequence. Its antigen is still unknown. The sample is drawn from a study of T cells in narcolepsy. Study-wide findings and caveats: Comparing one patient's CSF and blood CD4+ clonotypes highlighted HCRT- and TRIB2-specific autoreactive clonotypes.

V lost 2 bases to trimming and J lost 7 bases; unmatched junction nucleotides: 8. This CDR3 region has 14 residues. Germline V lookup: CDR1 SGHVS, CDR2 FQNEAQ. Repertoires were generated with immunoSEQ multiplex PCR, while TCRdb's copy carries only in-frame clones and drops some. The data contain 25,000 to 35,000 clones, about three quarters of them singletons. This sequence joins TRBV7-8 and TRBJ2-7; 7 bases are shared with TRBD2. The sequenced sample was CD45RA- memory CD4+ T cells from PBMCs. This clonotype was sampled from a human donor with narcolepsy. CDR3 coding DNA: TGTGCCAGCAGCTTAATGGGGGGGAGAGGGGAGCAGTACTTC. Protein product: CASSLMGGRGEQYF. The whole variable domain, filled in from reference TRBV7-8 and TRBJ2-7, reads GAGVSQSPRYKVAKRGQDVALRCDPISGHVSLFWYQQALGQGPEFLTYFQNEAQLDKSGLPSDRFFAERPEGSVSTLKIQRTQQEDSAVYLCASSLMGGRGEQYFGPGTRLTVT.